One sample yielded the 20 T cell receptor beta chains listed below, sequenced in a study of CD8+CD57+ T cells in acquired aplastic anemia. The use of genomic DNA as template underpinned the TCR beta VDJ and CDR3 profiling. TCRdb re-called the reads with MiXCR, one entry per CDR3 protein. The sample includes over 150,000 distinct CDR3 sequences, roughly half seen only once; the top ten take around a sixth. The specimen was sorted CD4+, CD8+, or CD8+CD57+ T cells (not recorded which) from PBMCs. The source of these receptors is a human donor in good health, serving as a control.

This clonotype was observed at least ten times. This sequence joins TRBV24-1 and TRBJ1-5; weak D call: TRBD1 (6 bases). Trimming left V 2 bases short and J 4 bases short, with 11 bases between. CDR1 is KGHDR and CDR2 is SFDVKD in the germline V gene. This CDR3 has 15 residues. This CDR3 reads CATSDSGDFNQPQHF. The CDR3 DNA reads TGTGCCACCAGTGATTCAGGGGACTTTAATCAGCCCCAGCATTTT.

This chain uses TRBV27 with TRBJ1-3; TRBD1 matches at 7 bases. The CDR3 contains 13 residues. The germline V gene has CDR1 MNHEY and CDR2 SMNVEV (reference sequence). J gave up 6 bases and V 2 bases, and 1 base lay outside the gene matches. CDR3 sequence: CASSLTGENTIYF. DNA of the CDR3: TGTGCCAGCAGTTTAACAGGGGAAAACACCATATATTTT.

The chain carries TRBV19 and TRBJ1-2, with TRBD1 matching 9 bases. Looked up from germline, CDR1 is LNHDA and CDR2 is SQIVND (reference sequence). Trimming at V came to 2 bases and at J to 4 bases, leaving 14 bases not matched to a gene. The CDR3 is 18 residues long. CDR3 in DNA: TGTGCCAGTAGTATATTCTCCCCACAGGGGGCTGATGGCTATGGCTACACCTTC. Translated: CASSIFSPQGADGYGYTF. The full variable domain, in which reference TRBV19 and TRBJ1-2 provide the parts outside the CDR3, is DGGITQSPKYLFRKEGQNVTLSCEQNLNHDAMYWYRQDPGQGLRLIYYSQIVNDFQKGDIAEGYSVSREKKESFPLTVTSAQKNPTAFYLCASSIFSPQGADGYGYTFGSGTRLTVV.

The chain links TRBV2 to TRBJ2-1, with 10 bases identical to TRBD1. J gave up 4 bases and V 6 bases, and 18 bases lay outside the gene matches. The CDR3 consists of 19 residues. Germline CDR1 is SNHLY and CDR2 is FYNNEI. CDR3 amino acids: CASRPMDRGYVFVYNEQFF. CDR3 in DNA: TGTGCCAGCAGACCAATGGACAGGGGGTACGTTTTTGTTTACAATGAGCAGTTCTTC.

Worth noting for this clonotype: The conserved phenylalanine or tryptophan normally closing the CDR3 is absent here, so this likely arose from a read error. The V and J genes are TRBV14 and TRBJ2-5; no clear D gene. Germline V lookup: CDR1 SGHDN, CDR2 FVKESK. Trimming shortened V by 4 bases and J by 4 bases, and 7 bases separated the two germline ends. The CDR3 has 12 residues. DNA for the CDR3: TGTGCCAGCAGCCCAACGTCAGAGACCCAGTACCTC. Translation gives CASSPTSETQYL.

Ten or more counts support this clonotype. This chain links TRBV4-1 with TRBJ2-1, with 14 bases that match TRBD2. In germline, CDR1 is MGHRA, CDR2 YSYEKL. The junction had 6 bases not matched to a gene; V was cut back by 1 base and J by 7 bases. The CDR3 extends over 17 amino acids. CDR3 DNA sequence: TGCGCCAGCAGCCAAGGTCCGACTAGCGGGGGGGCAAATGAGCAGTTCTTC. This translates into CASSQGPTSGGANEQFF.

This clonotype was seen many times. A read error may account for a junction end that differs from germline. The J gene is TRBJ1-4, the V gene TRBV7-7, with 7 positions matching TRBD1. The CDR3 is made up of 13 amino acids. The germline gives CDR1 SSHAT, CDR2 FNYEAQ (reference sequence). CDR3 residues: CASSEQGSEKLFF. The CDR3 DNA reads TGTGCTAGCAGCGAACAGGGGAGTGAAAAACTGTTTTTT.

The chain uses TRBV2 and TRBJ1-1; tentative D call: TRBD1 (5 bases). CDR1 and CDR2 from the germline V gene are SNHLY and FYNNEI. CDR3 length equals 14 residues. The V end lost 5 bases, the J end lost 4 bases, and 14 bases lay between the germline ends. The CDR3 DNA reads TGTGCCAGCAGTCTTGCCAGGGCTGGCACTGAAGCTTTCTTT. Residues: CASSLARAGTEAFF.

This sequence joins TRBV4-3 and TRBJ2-7; weak D call: TRBD1 (5 bases). This CDR3 has 15 amino acids. Germline loops: CDR1 LGHNA, CDR2 YSLEER. Between the trimmed V and J ends, which lost 1 base and 12 bases, there was a span of 22 bases. The CDR3 spells CASSQAGNHEQQLYF. Written as DNA, the CDR3 is TGCGCCAGCAGCCAAGCAGGGAACCACGAGCAGCAGCTGTACTTC.

The V call is TRBV7-3, the J call TRBJ2-2; 9 nucleotides agree with TRBD1. Germline V lookup: CDR1 SGHTA, CDR2 FQGTGA. This CDR3 region has 15 residues. Trimming at V came to 4 bases and at J to 7 bases, leaving 7 bases not matched to a gene. The CDR3 region has the DNA TGTGCCAGCAGCTATACAGGGGGCATCGGCGGGGAGCTGTTTTTT. This gives the protein CASSYTGGIGGELFF.

The V call is TRBV6-1, the J call TRBJ2-7; 8 bases line up with TRBD1. The V gene's germline CDR1 is MNHNS and CDR2 SASEGT. This CDR3 spans 15 amino acids. V shed 8 bases and J 3 bases; nucleotides not matched to a gene: 12. The CDR3 loop reads CASLQTGGSRYEQYF. Written as DNA, the CDR3 is TGTGCCAGCCTACAAACAGGGGGATCCCGCTACGAGCAGTACTTC.

The CDR3 DNA is TGCAGCGCGCTGACAGCGCCGGTGGGAGAGACCCAGTACTTC. This encodes CSALTAPVGETQYF. This chain uses TRBV29-1 with TRBJ2-5; D possibly corresponds to TRBD1 (5 bases). Trimming left V 7 bases short and J 4 bases short, with 19 bases between. The CDR3 contains 14 residues. Germline lookup yields CDR1 SQVTM and CDR2 ANQGSEA.

At least ten counts were recorded for this clonotype. The chain carries TRBV9 and TRBJ1-2, with 8 bases lining up with TRBD1. The CDR3 covers 15 residues. After removal of 3 bases from V and 7 bases from J, the junction contained 11 bases not matched to a gene. Germline loops: CDR1 SGDLS, CDR2 YYNGEE. CDR3 region: CASSAQGQGTSGYTF. In DNA form, the CDR3 reads TGTGCCAGCAGCGCCCAAGGACAGGGTACTTCTGGCTACACCTTC. The full variable domain, in which reference TRBV9 and TRBJ1-2 provide the parts outside the CDR3, is DSGVTQTPKHLITATGQRVTLRCSPRSGDLSVYWYQQSLDQGLQFLIQYYNGEERAKGNILERFSAQQFPDLHSELNLSSLELGDSALYFCASSAQGQGTSGYTFGSGTRLTVV.

There are many counts of this clonotype. The V and J genes are TRBV7-2 and TRBJ1-2; tentatively, D is TRBD1 (6 bases). Germline V lookup: CDR1 SGHTA, CDR2 FQGNSA. The CDR3 covers 13 residues. Trimming left V 3 bases short and J 8 bases short, with 13 bases between. In DNA form, the CDR3 reads TGTGCCAGCAGCTTCTACAGGGCAGAAGGCTACACCTTC. Amino acid sequence: CASSFYRAEGYTF. Variable domain in full (rest from reference TRBV7-2 and TRBJ1-2): GAGVSQSPSNKVTEKGKDVELRCDPISGHTALYWYRQSLGQGLEFLIYFQGNSAPDKSGLPSDRFSAERTGGSVSTLTIQRTQQEDSAVYLCASSFYRAEGYTFGSGTRLTVV.

This clonotype was found many times. The CDR3 DNA reads as TGTGCCACCAGTGATTTTTGGGGAAGGGACGGGGAGCTGTTTTTT. Translation gives CATSDFWGRDGELFF. The chain links TRBV24-1 to TRBJ2-2; D remains ambiguous. V lost 1 base and J lost 7, with 12 bases in between. CDR3 length: 15 amino acids. From germline, CDR1 is KGHDR and CDR2 SFDVKD.

The gene calls are TRBV10-3 and TRBJ1-2, with TRBD1 identical over 9 bases. Germline V lookup: CDR1 ENHRY, CDR2 SYGVKD. After removal of 2 bases from V and 3 bases from J, the junction contained 4 bases not matched to a gene. The CDR3 consists of 15 residues. The CDR3 is CAISETGGADYGYTF. The CDR3 DNA reads TGTGCCATCAGTGAGACAGGGGGCGCGGACTATGGCTACACCTTC.

The V gene is TRBV25-1, the J gene TRBJ1-2; D ambiguous. V lost 3 bases to trimming and J lost 6 bases, with 11 bases between them. The CDR3 has 13 amino acids. Germline V gene lookup returns CDR1 MGHDK and CDR2 SYGVNS. CDR3 residues: CASSDGMLDGYTF. As DNA, the CDR3 is TGTGCCAGCAGTGACGGAATGTTGGATGGCTACACCTTC.

This clonotype was counted at least ten times. V gene TRBV5-1 combines with J gene TRBJ1-3; D unresolved. Trimming took off 1 base at V and 7 bases at J, with 12 bases between the two ends. From germline, CDR1 is SGHRS and CDR2 YFSETQ. This CDR3 is built from 14 residues. The CDR3 spells CASSLFRDRNTIYF. CDR3 in DNA: TGCGCCAGCAGCTTGTTTAGGGATAGGAACACCATATATTTT.

This clonotype was observed at least ten times. This sequence joins TRBV20-1 and TRBJ2-4; 11 bases line up with TRBD2. CDR3 length: 17 amino acids. Per germline, CDR1 DFQATT and CDR2 SNEGSKA (reference sequence). After removal of 0 bases from V and 3 bases from J, the junction contained 7 bases not matched to a gene. The CDR3 region has the DNA TGCAGTGCTAGAGAGAAACTAGCGGGGGCCAACAAAAACATTCAGTACTTC. The encoded protein is CSAREKLAGANKNIQYF.

This clonotype has just one count. The gene calls are TRBV6-6 and TRBJ2-7, with no clear D. CDR3 length: 11 residues. V lost 6 bases and J 3 bases, leaving 6 bases between the germline ends. Germline CDR1 reads MNHNY; CDR2 reads SVGAGI (reference sequence). CDR3: CASRTYYEQYF. The CDR3 nucleotides read TGTGCCAGCAGGACTTACTACGAGCAGTACTTC.